This T cell receptor beta chain was sequenced during a study of T cell responses to AZD1222 COVID-19 vaccine (dated by TCRdb to the early 2020s). As for the study more broadly: Because spike-specific TCR depth and breadth did not differ between the two schedules, AZD1222 recipients who got a second dose at roughly 4 weeks were pooled with those who got a second dose at roughly 12 weeks. A total of roughly 240 trial participants underwent TCR sequencing, of whom 207 received two doses of AZD1222 and about 25 received two doses of the MenACWY control vaccine. Trial participants were enrolled by age into 18-55, 56-69 and 70-plus year subgroups, with about 150, 27 and 61 TCR-sequenced participants respectively. Findings and caveats that apply to the study as a whole: The vaccine-associated CD4 TCRs covered the entire spike protein, and the dominant responses fell in regions 160-218 and 743-854. In the small 56-69-year group, the increase in depth fell short of significance, most likely because of low power. Epitopes outside the regions mutated in the B.1.351 and B.1.1.7 variants were reportedly recognized by nearly half of the unique spike-specific TCRs. Conclusions about previously exposed vaccinees are limited because only 5 or 6 AZD1222 recipients were SARS-CoV-2 seropositive at baseline. Participants were mostly white British and included more females than males, and it was suggested by the authors that clonal diversity may have been underestimated. A significant rise in spike-specific TCR breadth and depth was observed after two AZD1222 doses relative to day 0 and relative to MenACWY recipients. Because no day 14 peak-response samples were available, repertoires were characterized only after the peak T cell response.

For CDR1 and CDR2, the germline V gene lists SGDLS and YYNGEE. Its CDR3 holds 12 amino acids, cysteine through phenylalanine. Of all the DNA, just the CDR3 is kept, 36 bases in frame from base 1. A distance of 6 bases separates the germline ends of V and J, which lose 2 bases and 5 bases respectively. Reading the label with the study, this specimen's time point is: baseline before first vaccination. Vaccinee samples were obtained from the UK trials COV001 and COV002, which included a single-blind randomized controlled phase 2/3 trial of AZD1222 (ChAdOx1 nCoV-19) in healthy adults. For TCRbeta chain sequencing, PBMC samples were collected from trial participants at day 0 and at day 28 after the second dose. The CDR3 regions of human TCRbeta chains were subjected to immunosequencing. From the authors' description of their analysis: TCRs in the repertoires were matched against a reference library of SARS-CoV-2-specific TCRs that had been generated with the MIRA antigen-specificity platform. Breadth meant the fraction of unique TCRs that were SARS-CoV-2-associated, whereas depth meant the fraction of total T cells that were SARS-CoV-2-associated. Using the MIRA data, each spike-specific TCR was assigned both to the spike region to which the TCR was reactive and to a CD4 or CD8 class. Log10-transformed breadth and depth values were compared by one-way ANOVA with Sidak's multiple comparisons tests. The source is immuneACCESS, and TCRdb retained only in-frame sequences with V and J called. Part of the clones is not carried over; for the studies checked, unresolved V genes explain less than half of this, and the remainder is unexplained. V and J calls and clone size come straight from that table; D and trimming were deduced from the DNA. For this sample the table gives about 92,000 clones, of which approximately 86% were detected only once. The ten largest clones take up under 7% of the sample.

Points on this clone: This receptor's antigen is unknown. Base qualities are not at hand, and no much larger clone is one base apart.

The chain uses TRBV9 and TRBJ2-3, with the D segment identity uncertain. The sequences come from peripheral blood, collected on day 0 of AZD1222 vaccination. The source of this sequence is an adult in good health. CDR3 region: CASSVRLDTQYF. The nucleotides are TGTGCCAGCAGCGTTAGGTTAGATACGCAGTATTTT.